The 27 T cell receptor beta chains presented below share a single source sample, sequenced in a study of T cell responses to AZD1222 COVID-19 vaccine. Generated by immunoSEQ multiplex PCR, the TCRdb table keeps only in-frame clones and is missing some. The profile covers roughly 120,000 clones, with roughly 90% appearing a single time and roughly 3.5% taken by the ten largest. Source: peripheral blood, taken on day 0 of AZD1222 vaccination. The receptors were sampled from an adult in good health.

The rearrangement links TRBV20-1 to TRBJ1-5; 8 nucleotides line up with TRBD1. From germline, CDR1 is DFQATT and CDR2 SNEGSKA (reference sequence). The CDR3 loop spans 17 amino acids. Trimming at V came to 3 bases and at J to 3 bases, leaving 13 bases not matched to a gene. CDR3 residues: CSASTRQGTYTNQPQHF. In DNA form, the CDR3 reads TGCAGTGCTAGTACACGACAGGGGACCTATACCAATCAGCCCCAGCATTTT.

The gene calls are TRBV6-5 and TRBJ1-4; D is perhaps TRBD1 (5 bases). This CDR3 is built from 14 residues. The germline V gene has CDR1 MNHEY and CDR2 SVGAGI. Trimming cost V 2 bases and J 8 bases, with 12 bases left between them. Here the CDR3 DNA reads TGTGCCAGCAGTTACCGGGCAGGGTTCGAAAAACTGTTTTTT. Its protein product is CASSYRAGFEKLFF.

This chain connects TRBV5-1 to TRBJ2-1; 7 nucleotides agree with TRBD2. The CDR3 contains 13 residues. The germline gives CDR1 SGHRS, CDR2 YFSETQ. V lost 7 bases, J lost 5 bases, and 6 bases stayed unmatched. The CDR3 sequence is CASRGDEDNEQFF. CDR3 DNA sequence: TGCGCCAGCCGGGGGGATGAGGACAATGAGCAGTTCTTC. Drawing the rest from reference TRBV5-1 and TRBJ2-1, the complete variable domain is KAGVTQTPRYLIKTRGQQVTLSCSPISGHRSVSWYQQTPGQGLQFLFEYFSETQRNKGNFPGRFSGRQFSNSRSEMNVSTLELGDSALYLCASRGDEDNEQFFGPGTRLTVL.

The chain uses TRBV25-1 and TRBJ1-1; weak D call: TRBD1 (6 bases). In germline, CDR1 is MGHDK, CDR2 SYGVNS. V dropped 6 bases and J dropped 1 base, with 12 bases sitting between them. This CDR3 is built from 14 residues. CDR3 amino acids: CASSPWTENTEAFF. The CDR3 nucleotides read TGTGCCAGCAGCCCCTGGACAGAGAACACTGAAGCTTTCTTT.

The count of this clone is one. The chain recombines TRBV27 with TRBJ2-3, with D perhaps matching TRBD1 (5 bases). The CDR3 runs 14 residues. Trimming pared 8 bases from V and 2 bases from J, leaving 14 bases between. From germline, CDR1 is MNHEY and CDR2 SMNVEV (reference sequence). The CDR3 loop is CASAAGLYTDTQYF. The DNA of the CDR3 is TGTGCCAGCGCGGCAGGGCTATACACAGATACGCAGTATTTT.

The chain's CDR3 is CASRGESNTEAFF. Here the CDR3 DNA reads TGTGCCAGCCGGGGGGAATCGAACACTGAAGCTTTCTTT. This sequence joins TRBV27 and TRBJ1-1, with a possible D match to TRBD1 (5 bases). CDR1 is MNHEY, CDR2 SMNVEV, per germline (reference sequence). This CDR3 spans 13 amino acids. The V end lost 8 bases, the J end lost 1 base, and 11 bases lay between the germline ends.

Ten or more counts support this clone. CDR3 DNA: TGTGCCAGCTATAGAACGCCGGGACAAATGAACACTGAAGCTTTCTTT. This gives the protein CASYRTPGQMNTEAFF. J is TRBJ1-1 and V is TRBV5-4; possible D gene TRBD1, 6 bases. CDR1 is SGHNT and CDR2 is YYREEE in the germline V gene (reference sequence). The CDR3 consists of 16 residues. The V gene lost 7 bases and the J gene lost 0 bases, with 19 bases spanning the gap.

The rearrangement links TRBV6-5 to TRBJ1-4, with 10 bases aligning to TRBD1. CDR1 MNHEY and CDR2 SVGAGI come from the germline V gene. Losses at the gene ends were 6 bases for V and 7 bases for J; bases not matched to a gene: 5. The CDR3 length is 14 residues. The CDR3: CASRPGQGTEKLFF. The CDR3 DNA is TGTGCCAGCAGACCGGGACAGGGGACTGAAAAACTGTTTTTT.

This clone was counted once. This chain links TRBV6-1 with TRBJ1-5; D ambiguous. Trimming removed 4 bases from V and 3 bases from J, with 10 bases in between. The germline gives CDR1 MNHNS, CDR2 SASEGT. The CDR3 is 14 residues long. CDR3 region: CASSGAQYNQPQHF. The CDR3 bases are TGTGCCAGCAGTGGAGCTCAATACAATCAGCCCCAGCATTTT.

A note on this clone: This CDR3 fails to terminate in the conserved phenylalanine or tryptophan, so it likely reflects a read error. The limits of the CDR3 on the DNA are not certain, so only TCRdb's listed CDR3 is given. The V and J genes are TRBV21-1 and TRBJ2-3; the table's TRBD1 call for D was not verified on the DNA. TRBV21-1 is termed a pseudogene. The CDR3 numbers 10 amino acids, ends counted. The CDR3 is CASSKVPGRL.

V and J are TRBV15 and TRBJ2-3; TRBD2 matches at 15 bases. The CDR3 is made up of 15 amino acids. The V gene end was trimmed by 5 bases and the J gene end by 5 bases; junction bases not matched to a gene: 2. The germline CDR1 and CDR2 sequences are LNHNV and YYDKDF (reference sequence). CDR3 sequence (DNA): TGTGCCACCAGCGAGGGACTAGCGGGGGGAGATACGCAGTATTTT. Its translation: CATSEGLAGGDTQYF.

The chain carries TRBV3-1 (or the pseudogene TRBV3-2) and TRBJ2-7; D possibly corresponds to TRBD1 (5 bases). V lost 0 bases and J lost 2, with 17 bases in between. The CDR3 sequence is 17 residues long. Germline CDR1 is LGHDT and CDR2 is YNNKEL (reference sequence). The CDR3 loop reads CASSQEIRLDRPYEQYF. The DNA of the CDR3 is TGTGCCAGCAGCCAAGAGATACGGCTTGACAGACCCTACGAGCAGTACTTC.

A few counts support this clone. The rearrangement links TRBV5-1 to TRBJ2-3, with D hard to call. V was pared by 0 bases and J by 2 bases, with 1 base between. The CDR3 is 12 amino acids. The germline V gene has CDR1 SGHRS and CDR2 YFSETQ. CDR3 loop: CASSLDTDTQYF. As DNA, the CDR3 is TGCGCCAGCAGCTTGGACACAGATACGCAGTATTTT.

V gene TRBV6-5 combines with J gene TRBJ2-3; D is uncertain. V dropped 8 bases and J dropped 3 bases, with 6 bases sitting between them. The germline V gene encodes CDR1 MNHEY and CDR2 SVGAGI. The CDR3 has 11 residues. DNA of the CDR3: TGTGCCAGCCTCCGGACAGATACGCAGTATTTT. Its translation: CASLRTDTQYF.

The genes are TRBV2 and TRBJ1-2, with D maybe TRBD1 (6 bases). V gave up 2 bases and J gave up 5 bases, with 12 bases separating them. Germline V gives CDR1 SNHLY, CDR2 FYNNEI. CDR3 length: 14 residues. CDR3 DNA sequence: TGTGCCAGCAGTGAATGGGGGGCGGGGTATGGCTACACCTTC. This encodes CASSEWGAGYGYTF.

This sequence joins TRBV10-3 and TRBJ1-1, with 7 bases aligning to TRBD1. Germline V gives CDR1 ENHRY, CDR2 SYGVKD. Germline trimming cut 3 bases from V and 4 bases from J; bases unmatched to any gene: 8. This CDR3 spans 15 amino acids. In nucleotides, the CDR3 is TGTGCCATCAGTGATGTAGGGGGCAGGCGCACTGAAGCTTTCTTT. Translating it yields CAISDVGGRRTEAFF.

The chain employs TRBV7-2 and TRBJ1-1, with TRBD1 identical over 8 bases. Germline CDR1 reads SGHTA; CDR2 reads FQGNSA. The CDR3 length is 15 residues. Losses at the gene ends were 5 bases for V and 8 bases for J; bases not matched to a gene: 13. CDR3 protein: CASSPAGQALREAFF. The CDR3 DNA sequence: TGTGCCAGCAGCCCCGCGGGACAGGCCTTGCGGGAAGCTTTCTTT.

The chain combines TRBV27 with TRBJ2-5, with D maybe TRBD1 (6 bases). Germline V gene lookup returns CDR1 MNHEY and CDR2 SMNVEV (reference sequence). The CDR3 totals 15 residues. The V end was cut by 7 bases, the J end by 2 bases, with 17 bases between. The CDR3 here is CASTAWGQLQETQYF. The CDR3 DNA reads as TGTGCCAGCACGGCTTGGGGGCAGCTTCAAGAGACCCAGTACTTC.

This clone came up many times. The rearrangement links TRBV2 to TRBJ1-5; TRBD1 aligns across 9 bases. The CDR3 spans 15 residues. CDR1 is SNHLY and CDR2 is FYNNEI in the germline V gene. J was trimmed by 6 bases and V by 5 bases; bases with no gene match: 8. CDR3 nucleotides: TGTGCCAGCAGTCGGGACAGGGTGAATGGTCAGCCCCAGCATTTT. Encoded protein: CASSRDRVNGQPQHF. Filled out from reference TRBV2 and TRBJ1-5, the complete variable domain reads EPEVTQTPSHQVTQMGQEVILRCVPISNHLYFYWYRQILGQKVEFLVSFYNNEISEKSEIFDDQFSVERPDGSNFTLKIRSTKLEDSAMYFCASSRDRVNGQPQHFGDGTRLSIL.

The chain links TRBV7-7 to TRBJ2-1; 13 bases line up with TRBD2. Germline lookup yields CDR1 SSHAT and CDR2 FNYEAQ (reference sequence). V lost 3 bases, J lost 5 bases, and 1 base stayed unmatched. The CDR3 covers 15 residues. The CDR3 DNA is TGTGCCAGCAGCTTTGGACTAGCGGGGGACAATGAGCAGTTCTTC. Protein product: CASSFGLAGDNEQFF. The complete variable domain, with remaining parts taken from reference TRBV7-7 and TRBJ2-1, reads GAGVSQSPRYKVTKRGQDVTLRCDPISSHATLYWYQQALGQGPEFLTYFNYEAQPDKSGLPSDRFSAERPEGSISTLTIQRTEQRDSAMYRCASSFGLAGDNEQFFGPGTRLTVL.

The chain joins TRBV25-1 to TRBJ1-1, with D hard to call. The germline V gene has CDR1 MGHDK and CDR2 SYGVNS. CDR3 size: 13 residues. Deletions cut 8 bases from V and 8 bases from J, with 18 bases between. CDR3 region: CASSTGMVIEAFF. The CDR3 DNA follows: TGTGCCAGCTCCACGGGGATGGTTATAGAAGCTTTCTTT.

This clone was picked up a small number of times. The chain carries TRBV11-1 and TRBJ2-5, with D perhaps TRBD1 or TRBD2 (5 bases each). V lost 5 bases and J lost 5, with 21 bases in between. The germline gives CDR1 SGHAT, CDR2 FQDESV (reference sequence). This CDR3 region has 16 residues. CDR3 sequence: CASSQVWDPSGETQYF. CDR3 DNA: TGTGCCAGCAGCCAAGTCTGGGACCCCTCAGGGGAGACCCAGTACTTC.

This clone turned up a few times. V usage is TRBV5-1 and J usage is TRBJ1-2; unclear D gene. The CDR3 has 14 amino acids. V gave up 0 bases and J gave up 10 bases, with 16 bases separating them. CDR1 is SGHRS and CDR2 is YFSETQ in the germline V gene. In DNA form, the CDR3 reads TGCGCCAGCAGCTTGGGAAACACGGCCAAGGACTACACCTTC. Amino acids: CASSLGNTAKDYTF.

The V and J genes are TRBV20-1 and TRBJ1-2; 7 nucleotides align to TRBD1. The V segment lost 6 bases and the J segment 5 bases; nucleotides outside the gene matches: 3. Germline CDR1 DFQATT, CDR2 SNEGSKA (reference sequence). This CDR3 has 11 amino acids. The CDR3 bases are TGCAGTGCCTCGGACAGGTATGGCTACACCTTC. As protein: CSASDRYGYTF.

The chain has TRBV7-2 and TRBJ2-7, with a weak D call TRBD1 (6 bases). The CDR3 is made up of 16 amino acids. The V gene lost 5 bases and the J gene lost 0 bases, with 17 bases spanning the gap. CDR1 SGHTA and CDR2 FQGNSA come from the germline V gene. The CDR3 sequence is CASSHVGAMSSYEQYF. In DNA, the CDR3 is TGTGCCAGCAGCCACGTGGGGGCGATGAGCTCCTACGAGCAGTACTTC.

This sequence joins TRBV4-2 and TRBJ1-2, with a weak D call TRBD1 (6 bases). Trimming removed 5 bases from V and 5 bases from J, with 18 bases in between. This CDR3 has 15 amino acids. CDR1 is LGHNA and CDR2 is YNFKEQ in the germline V gene. The CDR3: CASSAPERGGYGYTF. CDR3 nucleotide sequence: TGTGCCAGCAGCGCCCCGGAGCGAGGGGGTTATGGCTACACCTTC.

This clone was observed once. Different DNA sequences within this sample yield the same CDR3. The rearrangement uses TRBV10-3 and TRBJ2-1; 9 bases align to TRBD2. The V and J ends lost 0 bases and 5 bases, in that order; junction bases with no gene match: 8. The CDR3 covers 17 residues. Looked up from germline, CDR1 is ENHRY and CDR2 is SYGVKD. The CDR3 nucleotides read TGTGCCATCAGTGAGTCGGCGGCTAGCGGGGATAACAATGAGCAGTTCTTC. It encodes CAISESAASGDNNEQFF.